The TCR beta chain under discussion was sequenced for a study of blood T cell repertoires in COVID-19. Turning to the study itself: COVID-19 samples from acute and convalescent phases originated in the United States, Italy and Spain.

The method was immunoSEQ multiplex PCR; TCRdb's version includes in-frame clones alone and lacks a portion of them. The sample records just over 150,000 clones, 92% being singletons. Per germline, CDR1 ENHRY and CDR2 SYGVKD. Trimming pared 6 bases from V and 5 bases from J, leaving 17 bases between. This CDR3 region has 15 residues. Sequencing was performed on peripheral blood. The chain carries TRBV10-3 and TRBJ2-1, with D possibly matching TRBD1 (7 bases). This clonotype was sampled from a man aged 25 to 40 with COVID-19, enrolled during active disease. Here the CDR3 reads CAISVRGTENNEQFF. CDR3 sequence (DNA): TGTGCCATCAGCGTCCGCGGGACAGAGAACAATGAGCAGTTCTTC.